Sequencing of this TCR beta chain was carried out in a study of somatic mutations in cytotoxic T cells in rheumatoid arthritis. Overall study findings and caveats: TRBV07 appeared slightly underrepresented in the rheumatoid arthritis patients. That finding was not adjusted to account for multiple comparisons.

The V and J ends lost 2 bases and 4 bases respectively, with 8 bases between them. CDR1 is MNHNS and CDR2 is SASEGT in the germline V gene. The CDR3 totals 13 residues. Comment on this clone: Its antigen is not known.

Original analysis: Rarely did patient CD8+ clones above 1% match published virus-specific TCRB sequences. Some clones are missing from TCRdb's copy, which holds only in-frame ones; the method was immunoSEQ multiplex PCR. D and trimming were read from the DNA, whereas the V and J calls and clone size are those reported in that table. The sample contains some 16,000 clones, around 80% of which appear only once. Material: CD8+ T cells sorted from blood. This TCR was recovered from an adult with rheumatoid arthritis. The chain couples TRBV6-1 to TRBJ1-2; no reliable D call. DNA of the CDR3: TGTGCCAGCAGTGAATCGGAAACCTATGGCTACACCTTC. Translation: CASSESETYGYTF.